The rows below give T cell receptor beta chains drawn from one sample of a study of cytomegalovirus exposure and HLA in healthy donors. The table came from immunoSEQ multiplex PCR; TCRdb's copy has only in-frame clones and leaves some out. The table lists 170,000 or so clones, approximately 80% of them singletons. Sequences were obtained from PBMCs. These TCRs come from a woman aged 30 to 39 in good health and CMV-seronegative. CDR3s include the opening cysteine and the closing phenylalanine or tryptophan. D genes are given only for firm matches. Size is omitted from some rows. Given values are once, few, many or a class for expanded clones.

CDR3 DNA	CDR3 protein	D gene	J gene	V gene	clone size	CDR3 length
TGCAGTGCCGGGAGCGCCGGGGAGCTGTTTTTT	CSAGSAGELFF	NA	TRBJ2-2	TRBV20-1	NA	11
TGTGCCAGCAGTCCCCTCGACAGTAACACTGAAGCTTTCTTT	CASSPLDSNTEAFF	NA	TRBJ1-1	TRBV27	NA	14
TGTGCCAGCAGCTCCCCGCGGAACACTGAAGCTTTCTTT	CASSSPRNTEAFF	NA	TRBJ1-1	TRBV7-2	NA	13
TGCGCCAGCAACCCTGGACAGGGTCCAAACGAGCAGTACTTC	CASNPGQGPNEQYF	TRBD1	TRBJ2-7	TRBV5-1	NA	14
TGTGCCAGCAGCTTAGCCTTGGACAGGGGGCAGGAGACCCAGTACTTC	CASSLALDRGQETQYF	TRBD1	TRBJ2-5	TRBV7-6	NA	16
TGTGCCAGCAGCCAGGAGAGCGGCTCCGGGCCAGATACGCAGTATTTT	CASSQESGSGPDTQYF	NA	TRBJ2-3	TRBV4-2	NA	16
TGTGCCAGCAGCCCAGAAGTTCAAAACAATCAGCCCCAGCATTTT	CASSPEVQNNQPQHF	NA	TRBJ1-5	TRBV7-7	NA	15
TGTGCCAGCAGACCCGACAGGGGGTACATGAACACTGAAGCTTTCTTT	CASRPDRGYMNTEAFF	TRBD1	TRBJ1-1	TRBV14	NA	16
TGTGCCAGCAGTTTCTTTGGGAGAGGCGGTTACAATGAAAAACTGTTTTTT	CASSFFGRGGYNEKLFF	NA	TRBJ1-4	TRBV28	NA	17
TGTGCCAGCAGCAAAGTCAGGACAGCACTGGATCAGCCCCAGCATTTT	CASSKVRTALDQPQHF	NA	TRBJ1-5	TRBV21-1	once	16
TGTGCCATCAGTCCCCACAGTCCTCGCACAGATACGCAGTATTTT	CAISPHSPRTDTQYF	NA	TRBJ2-3	TRBV10-3	once	15
TGTGCCAGCAACCAGGGGCCTAACATTCAGTACTTC	CASNQGPNIQYF	NA	TRBJ2-4	TRBV2	NA	12
TGTGCCAGCAGTTACTCGCTCAGCGACTACGAGCAGTACTTC	CASSYSLSDYEQYF	NA	TRBJ2-7	TRBV6-5	NA	14
TGTGCCAGCAGCTCAAAAGGCGGGACTCGAGACGGGGATGAGCAGTTCTTC	CASSSKGGTRDGDEQFF	NA	TRBJ2-1	TRBV7-9	NA	17
TGTGCCCGAAGAACTCCCGCAGGACAGAGCTCCTACGAGCAGTACTTC	CARRTPAGQSSYEQYF	NA	TRBJ2-7	TRBV30	NA	16
TGTGCCAGCAGCCCGGACAGGGCAAGGGATACGCAGTATTTT	CASSPDRARDTQYF	TRBD1	TRBJ2-3	TRBV2	NA	14
TGTGCCAGCAGTACGCCCGGGGGGGAAGCCGGCGAGCAGTACTTC	CASSTPGGEAGEQYF	TRBD2	TRBJ2-7	TRBV6-5	NA	15
TGTGCCAGCAGCTTAGTGCAAACAGGGAGTTGGTACTTC	CASSLVQTGSWYF	NA	TRBJ2-7	TRBV7-6	NA	13
TGCGCCAGCAGCCAAGATCCCACAGAGTATGGCTACACCTTC	CASSQDPTEYGYTF	NA	TRBJ1-2	TRBV4-1	NA	14
TGTGCCAGTAGTATTCCGGGACAGACTCCCGAGCAGTACTTC	CASSIPGQTPEQYF	TRBD1	TRBJ2-7	TRBV19	NA	14
TGTGCCACCAGCAGAGGGACAGGACCGACTGACTATGGCTACACCTTC	CATSRGTGPTDYGYTF	TRBD1	TRBJ1-2	TRBV15	NA	16
TGTGCCAGCAGCTTAGCGACAGGGCTTGAGGGTAATTCACCCCTCCACTTT	CASSLATGLEGNSPLHF	TRBD1	TRBJ1-6	TRBV7-2	NA	17
TGCGCCAGCAGCCCCGGTGGAGGGGAACATGGCTACACCTTC	CASSPGGGEHGYTF	NA	TRBJ1-2	TRBV5-1	once	14
TGTGCCAGCAGCCCGGACAGGGACACTGAAGCTTTCTTT	CASSPDRDTEAFF	TRBD1	TRBJ1-1	TRBV5-4	NA	13
TGCGCCAGCAGCCAAGATTTAGCAGGGATGGTGGGGAATGAGCAGTTCTTC	CASSQDLAGMVGNEQFF	NA	TRBJ2-1	TRBV4-3	NA	17
TGTGCCAGCAGCCAAGATCGGTGGAGCGGGGGGGGAAATGAGCAGTTCTTC	CASSQDRWSGGGNEQFF	TRBD2	TRBJ2-1	TRBV4-2	NA	17
TGTGCCAGCTCACCGCAAACGGTTCGACAGCTTCAGTACTTC	CASSPQTVRQLQYF	NA	TRBJ2-4	TRBV18	NA	14
TGTGCCAGCAGTGAGGGACAGGGGGCCGGGCAGCCCCAGCATTTT	CASSEGQGAGQPQHF	TRBD1	TRBJ1-5	TRBV2	NA	15
TGTGCCTGGAGTGTAGCATTTCGGACATATGGCTACACCTTC	CAWSVAFRTYGYTF	NA	TRBJ1-2	TRBV30	few	14
TGTGCCAGCAGTGAAAACAGGGTCGGGGAGCTGTTTTTT	CASSENRVGELFF	NA	TRBJ2-2	TRBV6-1	NA	13
TGTGCCAGCAGCCCGCGGCCGGGACAGGGCCCCATCTCCTACGAGCAGTACTTC	CASSPRPGQGPISYEQYF	TRBD1	TRBJ2-7	TRBV7-8	few	18
TGTGCCAGCAGCGTAGGACGGGCGGGGGACACTGAAGCTTTCTTT	CASSVGRAGDTEAFF	NA	TRBJ1-1	TRBV9	NA	15
TGTGCCAGCTCACCACGGGCAGTCACCTACGAGCAGTACTTC	CASSPRAVTYEQYF	NA	TRBJ2-7	TRBV18	few	14
TGTGCCAGCAGCTTAGCGGGTAGCATACTCACAGATACGCAGTATTTT	CASSLAGSILTDTQYF	NA	TRBJ2-3	TRBV11-2	NA	16
TGTGCCAGCAGTTACTCGATAAGGGCAGGGGTTGAGCAGTTCTTC	CASSYSIRAGVEQFF	NA	TRBJ2-1	TRBV6-6	NA	15
TGTGCTAGTGCTCCGGGACAAACGAGCTCCTACAATGAGCAGTTCTTC	CASAPGQTSSYNEQFF	NA	TRBJ2-1	TRBV12-5	NA	16
TGTGCCAGCACCCAGCTCGGACAAACCTACAATGAGCAGTTCTTC	CASTQLGQTYNEQFF	NA	TRBJ2-1	TRBV28	NA	15
TGTGCCAGCAGTTTCGCCCCGGGACACCGAACCGGGGAGCTGTTTTTT	CASSFAPGHRTGELFF	NA	TRBJ2-2	TRBV28	NA	16
TGCGCCAGCAGCCAAACGTTGCTAGCGGGCATAGATACGCAGTATTTT	CASSQTLLAGIDTQYF	TRBD2	TRBJ2-3	TRBV4-1	NA	16
TGTGCCAGCAGCACACTCCAGGGGAACTCCTACGAGCAGTACTTC	CASSTLQGNSYEQYF	NA	TRBJ2-7	TRBV21-1	once	15
TGTGCCAGCTCTCCCGGGACTGCGGCCGGGGAGCTGTTTTTT	CASSPGTAAGELFF	NA	TRBJ2-2	TRBV18	NA	14
TGTGCCAGCAGCTCTTCGGGGATTGCCTATAATTCACCCCTCCACTTT	CASSSSGIAYNSPLHF	NA	TRBJ1-6	TRBV7-6	NA	16
TGTGCCAGCAGTGAAGCCCGGACAGTCAACATTAACTATGGCTACACCTTC	CASSEARTVNINYGYTF	NA	TRBJ1-2	TRBV6-1	NA	17
TGCGCCAGCAGCTTGGCCGACAGGGGTTACTTC	CASSLADRGYF	TRBD1	TRBJ2-4	TRBV5-1	NA	11
TGCGCCAGCTCAACCCCAGGGGAATATAATTCACCCCTCCACTTT	CASSTPGEYNSPLHF	NA	TRBJ1-6	TRBV4-1	few	15
TGCGCCAGCAGCCGAACTAGCGGGACCTACAATGAGCAGTTCTTC	CASSRTSGTYNEQFF	TRBD2	TRBJ2-1	TRBV4-3	NA	15
TGTGCCAGCTCACCACAGGGGTTCACTGAAGCTTTCTTT	CASSPQGFTEAFF	NA	TRBJ1-1	TRBV18	NA	13
TGTGCCAGCAGCTTGAAGGGGCCCATCCCCGACTACGAGCAGTACTTC	CASSLKGPIPDYEQYF	NA	TRBJ2-7	TRBV5-4	once	16
TGTGCCAGCAGTGACGCTAGCGGAGACCCTAGCACAGATACGCAGTATTTT	CASSDASGDPSTDTQYF	TRBD2	TRBJ2-3	TRBV25-1	few	17
TGCGCCAGCAGCCTAGGACTAGCGGGGGGCGCTAGCACAGATACGCAGTATTTT	CASSLGLAGGASTDTQYF	TRBD2	TRBJ2-3	TRBV4-3	NA	18
TGCAGCGGGCAGGGATGGAACACTGAAGCTTTCTTT	CSGQGWNTEAFF	NA	TRBJ1-1	TRBV29-1	once	12
TGTGCCAGCAGAGCAGACAGGGGAAGTTATGGCTACACCTTC	CASRADRGSYGYTF	TRBD1	TRBJ1-2	TRBV7-2	few	14
TGTGCCAGCAGCCAAGTCCTCATTAGCGGGAGGCCGCTTCCTCAAGAGACCCAGTACTTC	CASSQVLISGRPLPQETQYF	TRBD2	TRBJ2-5	TRBV4-2	NA	20
TGCGCCAGCAGCGATTCAATTTCGGTTGGCTACACCTTC	CASSDSISVGYTF	NA	TRBJ1-2	TRBV4-1	NA	13
TGTGCCAGTAGTACCCAGGCAGTCGGCACCATATATTTT	CASSTQAVGTIYF	NA	TRBJ1-3	TRBV19	NA	13
TGTGCCAGCTCACCACCCGCGGGTGGCTACACCTTC	CASSPPAGGYTF	NA	TRBJ1-2	TRBV18	NA	12
TGCGCCAGCAGCTGGGTACAGGGGCGCGTCACTGAAGCTTTCTTT	CASSWVQGRVTEAFF	TRBD1	TRBJ1-1	TRBV5-1	NA	15